This T cell receptor (beta chain) was identified in a study of T cells in narcolepsy. The data were produced by immunoSEQ multiplex PCR, yet TCRdb's version contains in-frame clones alone and is incomplete. Of some 16,000 clones detected, about 85% appear once; the ten largest clones hold around 37%. Per germline, CDR1 GTSNPN and CDR2 SVGIG (reference sequence). Trimming left V 3 bases short and J 5 bases short, with 11 bases between. This CDR3 has 13 amino acids. What was sequenced was memory (CD45RA-) CD4+ T cells from blood. The chain carries TRBV30 and TRBJ1-3; D is perhaps TRBD1 (6 bases). The TCR was taken from a human donor in good health. The CDR3 region is CAWSGDNRNTIYF. CDR3 DNA: TGTGCCTGGAGCGGGGACAATAGAAACACCATATATTTT.